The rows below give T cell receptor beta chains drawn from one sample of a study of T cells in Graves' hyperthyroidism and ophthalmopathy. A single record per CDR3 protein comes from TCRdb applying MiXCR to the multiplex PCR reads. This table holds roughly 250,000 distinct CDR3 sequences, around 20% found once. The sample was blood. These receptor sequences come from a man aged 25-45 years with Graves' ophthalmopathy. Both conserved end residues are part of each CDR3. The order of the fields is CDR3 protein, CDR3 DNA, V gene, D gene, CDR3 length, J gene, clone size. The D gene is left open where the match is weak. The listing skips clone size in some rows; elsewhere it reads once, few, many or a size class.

cdr3_aa: CASSQDRGRLTYNEQFF
cdr3_nt: TGTGCCAGCAGCCAAGATAGGGGGAGGCTTACCTACAATGAGCAGTTCTTC
v_call: TRBV14
d_call: -
cdr3_length: 17
j_call: TRBJ2-1
clone_size: -

cdr3_aa: CSVDGGQGEKLFF
cdr3_nt: TGCAGCGTTGATGGTGGACAGGGTGAAAAACTGTTTTTT
v_call: TRBV29-1
d_call: TRBD1
cdr3_length: 13
j_call: TRBJ1-4
clone_size: -

cdr3_aa: CASSVRGIDTQYF
cdr3_nt: TGTGCCAGCAGCGTGAGGGGCATAGATACGCAGTATTTT
v_call: TRBV9
d_call: -
cdr3_length: 13
j_call: TRBJ2-3
clone_size: -

cdr3_aa: CAISSVTGGNEQFF
cdr3_nt: TGTGCCATCAGCTCGGTGACAGGGGGGAATGAGCAGTTCTTC
v_call: TRBV10-3
d_call: TRBD1
cdr3_length: 14
j_call: TRBJ2-1
clone_size: many

cdr3_aa: CASSSQGREQYF
cdr3_nt: TGTGCCAGCAGTTCCCAGGGACGGGAGCAGTACTTC
v_call: TRBV7-9
d_call: -
cdr3_length: 12
j_call: TRBJ2-7
clone_size: -

cdr3_aa: CASSFPFDRVETQYF
cdr3_nt: TGTGCCAGCAGCTTCCCCTTCGACAGGGTTGAGACCCAGTACTTC
v_call: TRBV7-9
d_call: TRBD1
cdr3_length: 15
j_call: TRBJ2-5
clone_size: -

cdr3_aa: CASSGPHRNYEQYF
cdr3_nt: TGTGCCAGCAGTGGCCCACACCGTAACTACGAGCAGTACTTC
v_call: TRBV28
d_call: -
cdr3_length: 14
j_call: TRBJ2-7
clone_size: -

cdr3_aa: CASSPPGVGQYF
cdr3_nt: TGTGCCAGCAGCCCGCCAGGCGTGGGCCAGTACTTC
v_call: TRBV7-2
d_call: -
cdr3_length: 12
j_call: TRBJ2-5
clone_size: -

cdr3_aa: CASSQESLAYEQYF
cdr3_nt: TGCGCCAGCAGCCAAGAAAGTCTCGCCTACGAGCAGTACTTC
v_call: TRBV4-1
d_call: -
cdr3_length: 14
j_call: TRBJ2-7
clone_size: few

cdr3_aa: CASSLSGSNQPQHF
cdr3_nt: TGTGCCAGCAGTTTATCAGGTAGCAATCAGCCCCAGCATTTT
v_call: TRBV27
d_call: -
cdr3_length: 14
j_call: TRBJ1-5
clone_size: few

cdr3_aa: CASTRVGRASTEAFF
cdr3_nt: TGTGCCAGTACGAGGGTCGGCAGGGCGAGCACTGAAGCTTTCTTT
v_call: TRBV19
d_call: -
cdr3_length: 15
j_call: TRBJ1-1
clone_size: many

cdr3_aa: CASSPSIMNYGYTF
cdr3_nt: TGTGCCAGCAGTCCCAGTATAATGAACTATGGCTACACCTTC
v_call: TRBV28
d_call: -
cdr3_length: 14
j_call: TRBJ1-2
clone_size: -

cdr3_aa: CASSQGGASYEQYF
cdr3_nt: TGCGCCAGCAGCCAAGGGGGGGCCTCCTACGAGCAGTACTTC
v_call: TRBV4-1
d_call: -
cdr3_length: 14
j_call: TRBJ2-7
clone_size: -

cdr3_aa: CASRTDRQETQYF
cdr3_nt: TGTGCCAGCAGGACCGACAGACAAGAGACCCAGTACTTC
v_call: TRBV6-1
d_call: -
cdr3_length: 13
j_call: TRBJ2-5
clone_size: -

cdr3_aa: CAWSVQAYEQYF
cdr3_nt: TGTGCCTGGAGTGTACAGGCCTACGAGCAGTACTTC
v_call: TRBV30
d_call: -
cdr3_length: 12
j_call: TRBJ2-7
clone_size: -

cdr3_aa: CASSSNENTIYF
cdr3_nt: TGTGCCAGCAGCTCGAACGAGAACACCATATATTTT
v_call: TRBV11-1
d_call: -
cdr3_length: 12
j_call: TRBJ1-3
clone_size: few

cdr3_aa: CASSSDRLAETSTDTQYF
cdr3_nt: TGCGCCAGCAGTTCCGATAGACTAGCGGAGACTAGCACAGATACGCAGTATTTT
v_call: TRBV5-1
d_call: TRBD2
cdr3_length: 18
j_call: TRBJ2-3
clone_size: many

cdr3_aa: CASSPSGQDTNYGYTF
cdr3_nt: TGTGCCAGCAGCCCCTCGGGACAGGACACTAACTATGGCTACACCTTC
v_call: TRBV7-9
d_call: TRBD1
cdr3_length: 16
j_call: TRBJ1-2
clone_size: many

cdr3_aa: CAISGKQGGGDTQYF
cdr3_nt: TGTGCCATCAGTGGGAAACAGGGAGGCGGAGATACGCAGTATTTT
v_call: TRBV10-3
d_call: -
cdr3_length: 15
j_call: TRBJ2-3
clone_size: -

cdr3_aa: CASSLQDRVKYF
cdr3_nt: TGTGCCAGCAGCTTACAGGACAGGGTGAAGTACTTC
v_call: TRBV13
d_call: TRBD1
cdr3_length: 12
j_call: TRBJ2-5
clone_size: -

cdr3_aa: CAWRRTGGTEAFF
cdr3_nt: TGTGCCTGGAGAAGGACAGGAGGCACTGAAGCTTTCTTT
v_call: TRBV30
d_call: TRBD1
cdr3_length: 13
j_call: TRBJ1-1
clone_size: -

cdr3_aa: CSASRPGTGGETQYF
cdr3_nt: TGCAGTGCGAGTAGACCCGGGACAGGGGGAGAGACCCAGTACTTC
v_call: TRBV20-1
d_call: TRBD1
cdr3_length: 15
j_call: TRBJ2-5
clone_size: -

cdr3_aa: CASSTGGAGDRDTQYF
cdr3_nt: TGTGCCAGCAGCACGGGGGGGGCGGGGGACCGGGATACGCAGTATTTT
v_call: TRBV28
d_call: TRBD2
cdr3_length: 16
j_call: TRBJ2-3
clone_size: -